This T cell receptor (beta chain) was obtained from a study of blood T cell repertoires in COVID-19. Across the whole study: The study drew acute and convalescent COVID-19 samples from the United States, Italy and Spain.

Sequencing used immunoSEQ multiplex PCR; TCRdb keeps in-frame clones, though not all of them. The data show 250,000 to 300,000 clones, about 86% seen once. Seattle patients were enrolled while actively infected and followed longitudinally. The V gene's germline CDR1 is ENHRY and CDR2 SYGVKD. The CDR3 has 15 amino acids. Germline trimming cut 6 bases from V and 5 bases from J; bases unmatched to any gene: 7. The sequence was obtained from a woman aged 25 to 39 with COVID-19, enrolled during active disease. The specimen was peripheral blood. V gene TRBV10-3 combines with J gene TRBJ1-5; 10 bases are a match to TRBD1. Written as DNA, the CDR3 is TGTGCCATCAGCTCGGGACAGGGGAAGGATCAGCCCCAGCATTTT. This gives the protein CAISSGQGKDQPQHF.